The clone carrying this T cell receptor beta chain was recorded a few times. This sample was included in a study of cytomegalovirus exposure and HLA in healthy donors. PCR employed 60 Vbeta and 13 Jbeta primers. Some clones are missing from TCRdb's copy, which holds only in-frame ones; the method was immunoSEQ multiplex PCR. Of roughly 160,000 clones in the sample, around three quarters were seen once. The trim removed 6 bases at V and 4 bases at J, leaving 6 bases unmatched. There are 15 residues in the CDR3. CDR1 MNHNS and CDR2 SASEGT come from the germline V gene. Sample: PBMCs. This sequence originates from a woman in her twenties or thirties in good health and CMV-seronegative. V and J are TRBV6-1 and TRBJ1-4; the match to TRBD1 covers 9 bases. In DNA form, the CDR3 reads TGTGCCAGCAGGGTAACAGGGGGCATTAATGAAAAACTGTTTTTT. Translating gives CASRVTGGINEKLFF.